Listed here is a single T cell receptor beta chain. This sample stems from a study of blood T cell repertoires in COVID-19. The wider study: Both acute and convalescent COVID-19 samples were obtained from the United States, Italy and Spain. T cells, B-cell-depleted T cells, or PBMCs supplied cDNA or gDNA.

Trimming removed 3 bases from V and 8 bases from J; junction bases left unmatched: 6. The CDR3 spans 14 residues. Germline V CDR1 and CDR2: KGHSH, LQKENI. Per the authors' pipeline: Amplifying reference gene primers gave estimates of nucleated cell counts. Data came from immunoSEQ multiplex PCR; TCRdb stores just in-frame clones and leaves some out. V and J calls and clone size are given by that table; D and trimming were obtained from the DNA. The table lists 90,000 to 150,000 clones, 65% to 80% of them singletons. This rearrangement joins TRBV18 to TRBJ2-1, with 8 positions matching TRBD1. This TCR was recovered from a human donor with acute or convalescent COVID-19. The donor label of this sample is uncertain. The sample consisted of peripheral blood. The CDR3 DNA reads TGTGCCAGCTCACCTAGGACAGGGATATATGAGCAGTTCTTC. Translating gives CASSPRTGIYEQFF.